The 22 T cell receptor beta chains below come from one sample, sequenced in a study of T cell responses to AZD1222 COVID-19 vaccine. This table comes from immunoSEQ multiplex PCR, and its TCRdb copy is limited to in-frame clones, with some not included. The sample shows about 150,000 clones, roughly 92% of them seen only once. Sequenced here: peripheral blood, sampled 28 days after the second AZD1222 dose. Every receptor here comes from an adult who received the AZD1222 COVID-19 vaccine.

V gene TRBV6-6 combines with J gene TRBJ2-2; D gene ambiguous. V shed 0 bases and J shed 4 bases, with 3 bases lying between them. Germline V gene lookup returns CDR1 MNHNY and CDR2 SVGAGI (reference sequence). This CDR3 region has 13 residues. This CDR3 reads CASSYSGTGELFF. In nucleotides, the CDR3 is TGTGCCAGCAGTTACTCCGGCACCGGGGAGCTGTTTTTT.

V and J are TRBV19 and TRBJ2-7; D call uncertain. In germline, CDR1 is LNHDA, CDR2 SQIVND (reference sequence). Deletions cut 7 bases from V and 4 bases from J, with 14 bases between. The CDR3 runs 13 residues. This CDR3 reads CASTPTDDYEQYF. The CDR3 nucleotides are TGTGCCAGTACCCCCACGGACGATTACGAGCAGTACTTC.

V and J are TRBV4-3 and TRBJ1-2, with D possibly matching TRBD1 (5 bases). This CDR3 comprises 13 residues. The germline gives CDR1 LGHNA, CDR2 YSLEER. Trimming pared 2 bases from V and 2 bases from J, leaving 6 bases between. The CDR3 sequence is CASSQRDNYGYTF. The CDR3, as DNA: TGCGCCAGCAGCCAAAGGGACAACTATGGCTACACCTTC.

The chain has TRBV18 and TRBJ2-3, with 7 bases fitting TRBD1. This CDR3 is 13 amino acids long. In germline, CDR1 is KGHSH, CDR2 LQKENI. The junction had 4 bases not matched to a gene; V was cut back by 8 bases and J by 2 bases. Written as DNA, the CDR3 is TGTGCCAGCCTGGGGACAGCCACAGATACGCAGTATTTT. Protein: CASLGTATDTQYF.

J is TRBJ1-5 and V is TRBV19; maybe TRBD1 (5 bases). The germline V and J ends were trimmed by 6 bases and 3 bases, with 15 bases remaining between them. The CDR3 has 15 amino acids. Germline CDR1 is LNHDA and CDR2 is SQIVND (reference sequence). This CDR3 reads CASRNVGTVNQPQHF. CDR3 coding DNA: TGTGCCAGTAGAAACGTGGGGACCGTCAATCAGCCCCAGCATTTT.

The genes are TRBV11-3 and TRBJ1-2; tentative D call: TRBD1 (6 bases). With 0 bases removed from V and 4 bases from J, the gap between germline ends came to 24 bases. The CDR3 consists of 19 residues. Germline V gene data show CDR1 as SGHNT and CDR2 as YENEEA. In nucleotides, the CDR3 is TGTGCCAGCAGCTTAGATCCCTGGCAAGTGCAGGGGCCCGTCTATGGCTACACCTTC. It is translated as CASSLDPWQVQGPVYGYTF.

The V and J genes are TRBV4-1 and TRBJ1-5; no clear D gene. This CDR3 region has 15 residues. The V gene's germline CDR1 is MGHRA and CDR2 YSYEKL. Trimming cost V 3 bases and J 0 bases, with 9 bases left between them. The CDR3 region has the DNA TGCGCCAGCAGCCACGGGCAGAATAGCAATCAGCCCCAGCATTTT. It codes for CASSHGQNSNQPQHF.

This sequence joins TRBV3-1 (or the pseudogene TRBV3-2) and TRBJ2-7; D remains unclear. Looked up from germline, CDR1 is LGHDT and CDR2 is YNNKEL (reference sequence). This CDR3 has 12 residues. V was trimmed by 2 bases and J by 4 bases, leaving 6 bases between them. The CDR3 DNA reads TGTGCCAGCAGCCAACAGAAATACGAGCAGTACTTC. Translating gives CASSQQKYEQYF.

The V gene is TRBV28, the J gene TRBJ2-7, with 9 bases identical to TRBD1. V lost 7 bases to trimming and J lost 2 bases; unmatched junction nucleotides: 12. Germline V gene data show CDR1 as MDHEN and CDR2 as SYDVKM. This CDR3 has 16 residues. The CDR3 bases are TGTGCCAGCAATGCGGCTTCCGGGACAGGGACCTACGAGCAGTACTTC. This codes for CASNAASGTGTYEQYF.

This rearrangement joins TRBV6-6 to TRBJ2-1; tentatively, D is TRBD2 (6 bases). Germline CDR1 and CDR2: MNHNY and SVGAGI (reference sequence). V gave up 7 bases and J gave up 5 bases, with 15 bases separating them. The length of the CDR3 is 14 residues. As DNA, the CDR3 is TGTGCCAGCAACCACGGGACTCCTAACAATGAGCAGTTCTTC. Protein sequence: CASNHGTPNNEQFF.

The genes are TRBV28 and TRBJ1-5; weak D call: TRBD1 (5 bases). Germline V gene sequence: CDR1 MDHEN, CDR2 SYDVKM. The CDR3 is 16 residues long. V dropped 6 bases and J dropped 0 bases, with 15 bases sitting between them. The CDR3: CASSQRAGNSNQPQHF. CDR3 nucleotide sequence: TGTGCCAGCAGCCAAAGGGCAGGGAATAGCAATCAGCCCCAGCATTTT.

The V and J genes are TRBV5-1 and TRBJ2-1, with 13 bases that match TRBD2. This CDR3 region has 17 residues. Germline-derived CDR1 and CDR2 are SGHRS and YFSETQ. After removal of 4 bases from V and 2 bases from J, the junction contained 6 bases not matched to a gene. CDR3 amino acids: CASSLLTSGRAYNEQFF. The CDR3 DNA is TGCGCCAGCAGCCTCCTAACTAGCGGGAGGGCCTACAATGAGCAGTTCTTC.

By frequency in the sample, this clone is medium-sized (0.01 to 0.1%). This chain connects TRBV11-2 to TRBJ2-3, with TRBD2 matching 9 bases. V lost 1 base, J lost 5 bases, and 7 bases stayed unmatched. Germline V gene lookup returns CDR1 SGHAT and CDR2 FQNNGV. CDR3 size: 16 residues. CDR3 in DNA: TGTGCCAGCAGCTTAGGGGGCTTAGCGGGAGTAGATACGCAGTATTTT. This encodes CASSLGGLAGVDTQYF.

This chain connects TRBV27 to TRBJ2-5; TRBD1 aligns across 7 bases. The CDR3 covers 15 residues. Germline V gene sequence: CDR1 MNHEY, CDR2 SMNVEV (reference sequence). Trimming removed 5 bases from V and 4 bases from J; junction bases left unmatched: 10. CDR3 loop: CASSHTGVGLETQYF. CDR3 bases: TGTGCCAGCAGTCATACAGGGGTAGGGCTAGAGACCCAGTACTTC.

The CDR3 DNA reads as TGTGCCAGCAGCCCCTACCGGGGGGAAAGTGAGCAGTTCTTC. Translated, it gives CASSPYRGESEQFF. The V call is TRBV27, the J call TRBJ2-1, with 7 bases lining up with TRBD2. Per germline, CDR1 MNHEY and CDR2 SMNVEV (reference sequence). V lost 6 bases, J lost 9 bases, and 11 bases stayed unmatched. The CDR3 is 14 residues long.

The chain uses TRBV12-3 or TRBV12-4 and TRBJ2-1; D gene unclear. This CDR3 is 13 amino acids long. Trimming removed 5 bases at V and 7 bases at J, with 12 bases between. The CDR3 sequence is CASSLHMGNEQFF. The CDR3 DNA reads as TGTGCCAGCAGTCTGCATATGGGGAATGAGCAGTTCTTC.

This chain links TRBV5-1 with TRBJ1-6; TRBD1 agrees at 9 bases. This CDR3 comprises 15 residues. V gave up 4 bases and J gave up 5 bases; unmatched junction bases: 4. Germline V gives CDR1 SGHRS, CDR2 YFSETQ. The CDR3 DNA sequence: TGCGCCAGCAGCCGTACAGGGGGCGATAATTCACCCCTCCACTTT. It yields the protein CASSRTGGDNSPLHF.

This clone was seen only once. The J gene is TRBJ2-3, the V gene TRBV7-3; 14 bases align to TRBD2. The junction had 3 bases not matched to a gene; V was cut back by 0 bases and J by 4 bases. CDR1 and CDR2 (germline): SGHTA, FQGTGA. The CDR3 is made up of 17 amino acids. The chain's CDR3 is CASSLTGLAGVSDTQYF. In nucleotides, the CDR3 is TGTGCCAGCAGCTTAACGGGACTAGCGGGAGTATCAGATACGCAGTATTTT.

V gene TRBV18 combines with J gene TRBJ1-5; D call uncertain. The CDR3 is made up of 15 amino acids. In germline, CDR1 is KGHSH, CDR2 LQKENI. The V end lost 2 bases, the J end lost 7 bases, and 15 bases lay between the germline ends. The CDR3 coding sequence is TGTGCCAGCTCACCAACGTACGGGGAAAGCCAGCCCCAGCATTTT. Translation gives CASSPTYGESQPQHF.

J is TRBJ1-1 and V is TRBV10-3; D call uncertain. Deletions cut 0 bases from V and 9 bases from J, with 14 bases between. This CDR3 is built from 14 residues. The germline CDR1 and CDR2 sequences are ENHRY and SYGVKD. DNA for the CDR3: TGTGCCATCAGTGAGTCGAATGGGTTCCTGAAAGCTTTCTTT. Its protein is CAISESNGFLKAFF.

V and J are TRBV27 and TRBJ2-3; D is unclear. This CDR3 is 13 amino acids long. The germline V gene encodes CDR1 MNHEY and CDR2 SMNVEV (reference sequence). V dropped 4 bases and J dropped 1 base, with 6 bases sitting between them. DNA of the CDR3: TGTGCCAGCAGTTCCGGGCGCACAGATACGCAGTATTTT. Translation gives CASSSGRTDTQYF.

The J gene is TRBJ1-4, the V gene TRBV19, with D possibly matching TRBD1 (6 bases). The CDR3 is made up of 13 amino acids. The germline V and J ends were trimmed by 1 base and 7 bases, with 7 bases remaining between them. Germline V gives CDR1 LNHDA, CDR2 SQIVND (reference sequence). CDR3 protein: CASSIVGGEKLFF. The CDR3 DNA follows: TGTGCCAGTAGTATAGTAGGGGGTGAAAAACTGTTTTTT.